The T cell receptor (beta chain) under discussion was sequenced for a study of OX40 agonist ivuxolimab in advanced cancers. Findings and limits, study-wide: At 0.1 to 3.0 mg/kg and by week 6, CD4+ and CD8+ T cells in the blood had expanded clonally.

J gave up 2 bases and V 5 bases, and 6 bases lay outside the gene matches. This CDR3 comprises 16 residues. Germline V CDR1 and CDR2: SNHLY, FYNNEI. The protocol was immunoSEQ multiplex PCR, while the TCRdb copy is restricted to in-frame clones and leaves out a portion. Here the sample spans some 51,000 clones, around 77% being singletons. Points on this clone: Its antigen is currently unknown.

The sequence was obtained from an adult with an advanced solid tumor such as melanoma, head and neck, liver or kidney cancer. The chain combines TRBV2 with TRBJ2-5; 12 bases line up with TRBD2. The source was CD4+ or CD8+ T cells sorted from blood, collected in a trial of the OX40 agonist ivuxolimab. The CDR3 region has the DNA TGTGCCAGCAGTAAAGAGGGACTAGCGGGTCAAGAGACCCAGTACTTC. Translating it yields CASSKEGLAGQETQYF.